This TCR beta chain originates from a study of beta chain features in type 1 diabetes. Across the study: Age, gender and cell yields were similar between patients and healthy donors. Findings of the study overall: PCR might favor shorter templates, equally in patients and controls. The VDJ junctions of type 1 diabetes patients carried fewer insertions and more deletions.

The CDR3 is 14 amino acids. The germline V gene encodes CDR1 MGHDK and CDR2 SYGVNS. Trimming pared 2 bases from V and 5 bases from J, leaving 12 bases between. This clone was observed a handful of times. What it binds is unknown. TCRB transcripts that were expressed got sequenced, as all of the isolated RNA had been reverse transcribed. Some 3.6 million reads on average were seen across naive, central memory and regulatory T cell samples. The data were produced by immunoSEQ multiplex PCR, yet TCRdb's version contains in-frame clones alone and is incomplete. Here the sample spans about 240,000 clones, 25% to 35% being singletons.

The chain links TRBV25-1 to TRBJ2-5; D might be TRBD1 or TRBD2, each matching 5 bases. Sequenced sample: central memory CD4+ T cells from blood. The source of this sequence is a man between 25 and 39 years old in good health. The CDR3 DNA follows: TGTGCCAGCAGTGAACGGGCAGGGAGCGAGACCCAGTACTTC. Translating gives CASSERAGSETQYF.